The 25 T cell receptor beta chains given below trace back to one sample, sequenced in a study of cytomegalovirus exposure and HLA in healthy donors (dated by TCRdb to about 2017). Library preparation used the immunoSEQ multiplex PCR assay. For the multiplex PCR, a mixture combining 60 forward primers for TCR Vbeta segments and 13 reverse primers for TCR Jbeta segments was used. TCRdb provides this immuneACCESS table in a form limited to in-frame rearrangements. Some clones are lacking; in checked studies, under half of them reflect an unresolved V gene, and why the rest are absent is not known. This specimen's table enumerates about 110,000 clones. Together, the top ten hold 0.55% to 0.6% of the sample. Sequenced material: PBMCs. The receptor set was obtained from a man aged 45 to 65 in good health and CMV-seronegative.

This chain uses TRBV7-9 with TRBJ1-3; no reliable D call. Germline CDR1 reads SEHNR; CDR2 reads FQNEAQ (reference sequence). Deletions cut 6 bases from V and 3 bases from J, with 12 bases between. This CDR3 comprises 14 residues. The CDR3 region is CASSFGTDGNTIYF. The CDR3 DNA reads as TGTGCCAGCAGTTTTGGTACAGATGGAAACACCATATATTTT.

This chain links TRBV6-1 with TRBJ2-7; D remains ambiguous. V was clipped by 4 bases and J by 2 bases, with 6 bases between them. The length of the CDR3 is 12 residues. CDR1 and CDR2 from the germline V gene are MNHNS and SASEGT. The CDR3 sequence: CASSVIPYEQYF. The CDR3 nucleotides read TGTGCCAGCAGTGTAATCCCCTACGAGCAGTACTTC.

This chain links TRBV5-1 with TRBJ2-5; weak D call: TRBD2 (6 bases). V lost 7 bases to trimming and J lost 0 bases, with 16 bases between them. This CDR3 contains 15 residues. Germline V gene lookup returns CDR1 SGHRS and CDR2 YFSETQ. This CDR3 is CASFDGLKYQETQYF. CDR3 bases: TGCGCCAGCTTCGACGGACTAAAGTACCAAGAGACCCAGTACTTC.

V usage is TRBV5-1 and J usage is TRBJ2-1; TRBD2 aligns across 10 bases. The CDR3 has 14 amino acids. V lost 0 bases, J lost 10 bases, and 4 bases stayed unmatched. Germline CDR1 and CDR2: SGHRS and YFSETQ. The CDR3 DNA sequence: TGCGCCAGCAGCTTGGAAGGGACTAGCGACGAGCAGTTCTTC. Translating it yields CASSLEGTSDEQFF.

This chain uses TRBV9 with TRBJ2-7, with D perhaps matching TRBD1 (6 bases). The CDR3 runs to 15 residues. The V end was cut by 4 bases, the J end by 6 bases, with 20 bases between. The germline CDR1 and CDR2 sequences are SGDLS and YYNGEE. CDR3 nucleotide sequence: TGTGCCAGCAGCCCGTTCCCCACAGGGCAGGGCGAGCAGTACTTC. Residues: CASSPFPTGQGEQYF.

The chain has TRBV7-9 and TRBJ1-4, with 7 nucleotides matching TRBD1. Trimming at V came to 4 bases and at J to 7 bases, leaving 12 bases not matched to a gene. The CDR3 sequence is 16 residues long. From germline, CDR1 is SEHNR and CDR2 FQNEAQ (reference sequence). CDR3 protein: CASSWDSGREGEKLFF. The CDR3 nucleotides are TGTGCCAGCAGCTGGGACAGTGGTCGCGAAGGTGAAAAACTGTTTTTT.

This chain uses TRBV18 with TRBJ1-1; 8 bases are a match to TRBD1. The germline V gene encodes CDR1 KGHSH and CDR2 LQKENI. The CDR3 sequence is 15 residues long. Trimming cost V 0 bases and J 10 bases; bases outside gene matches: 10. The CDR3 region has the DNA TGTGCCAGCTCACCACCTAACTCAGGGGGCCATACAGCTTTCTTT. Its protein product is CASSPPNSGGHTAFF.

The chain employs TRBV5-1 and TRBJ1-2; D possibly corresponds to TRBD1 (5 bases). The germline V gene encodes CDR1 SGHRS and CDR2 YFSETQ. Trimming pared 3 bases from V and 8 bases from J, leaving 11 bases between. The CDR3 is made up of 12 amino acids. The CDR3 reads CASSSAGLGYTF. CDR3 coding DNA: TGCGCCAGCAGCTCGGCAGGGTTGGGCTACACCTTC.

Note on this clone: The sample has other DNA sequences that encode this CDR3 too. The J gene is TRBJ1-4, the V gene TRBV5-1; 8 nucleotides match TRBD1. The V gene end was trimmed by 5 bases and the J gene end by 7 bases; junction bases not matched to a gene: 4. This CDR3 is built from 13 residues. CDR1 is SGHRS, CDR2 YFSETQ, per germline. Here the CDR3 reads CASRGDRGEKLFF. In DNA form, the CDR3 reads TGCGCCAGCAGAGGAGACAGGGGTGAAAAACTGTTTTTT.

The rearrangement links TRBV19 to TRBJ2-3, with D possibly matching TRBD1 (5 bases). The V end was cut by 2 bases, the J end by 3 bases, with 12 bases between. Germline-derived CDR1 and CDR2 are LNHDA and SQIVND (reference sequence). The CDR3 consists of 15 residues. CDR3 in DNA: TGTGCCAGTAGTATACAGGGCCCGCGGACAGATACGCAGTATTTT. Translating gives CASSIQGPRTDTQYF.

This chain joins TRBV6-5 and TRBJ2-1; possibly TRBD1 for D (5 bases). Germline lookup yields CDR1 MNHEY and CDR2 SVGAGI. This CDR3 is 13 amino acids long. V was trimmed by 6 bases and J by 7 bases, leaving 13 bases between them. CDR3 nucleotide sequence: TGTGCCAGCAGCAAGACAGAACGGAATGAGCAGTTCTTC. It codes for CASSKTERNEQFF.

The chain joins TRBV4-1 to TRBJ1-2, with 10 bases that match TRBD1. Germline V CDR1 and CDR2: MGHRA, YSYEKL. V trimming: 0 bases; J trimming: 4 bases; junction bases outside the gene matches: 11. CDR3 length equals 18 residues. The CDR3 DNA follows: TGCGCCAGCAGCCAAGATGGCAGGGACAGGGGATTCGGCTATGGCTACACCTTC. Its translation: CASSQDGRDRGFGYGYTF.

This chain uses TRBV5-4 with TRBJ2-2, with 7 positions matching TRBD1. The CDR3 is made up of 15 amino acids. Per germline, CDR1 SGHNT and CDR2 YYREEE (reference sequence). Unmatched junction bases numbered 7, after V lost 2 bases and J lost 6 bases. The CDR3 spells CASSLKTGFSGELFF. The DNA for the CDR3 is TGTGCCAGCAGCTTAAAGACAGGGTTCTCCGGGGAGCTGTTTTTT.

This chain connects TRBV19 to TRBJ2-5; D is perhaps TRBD1 (5 bases). This CDR3 contains 13 residues. In germline, CDR1 is LNHDA, CDR2 SQIVND (reference sequence). V gave up 1 base and J gave up 5 bases, with 8 bases separating them. The CDR3 region has the DNA TGTGCCAGTAGTATAGGCAGGGCCGAGACCCAGTACTTC. As protein: CASSIGRAETQYF. Based on the CDR3 plus reference TRBV19 and TRBJ2-5, the full variable domain is DGGITQSPKYLFRKEGQNVTLSCEQNLNHDAMYWYRQDPGQGLRLIYYSQIVNDFQKGDIAEGYSVSREKKESFPLTVTSAQKNPTAFYLCASSIGRAETQYFGPGTRLLVL.

The chain carries TRBV29-1 and TRBJ2-7; D perhaps matches TRBD2 (5 bases). Trimming pared 1 base from V and 3 bases from J, leaving 10 bases between. The germline V gene has CDR1 SQVTM and CDR2 ANQGSEA. The CDR3 covers 13 residues. The CDR3 DNA reads as TGCAGCGTTGAAGTCCCGGGGAACTACGAGCAGTACTTC. Residues: CSVEVPGNYEQYF.

The chain combines TRBV5-1 with TRBJ1-2; D is ambiguous. Germline-derived CDR1 and CDR2 are SGHRS and YFSETQ. The CDR3 sequence is 13 residues long. Trimming removed 4 bases from V and 3 bases from J, with 10 bases in between. CDR3 nucleotide sequence: TGCGCCAGCAGCCAAGGCGGCGACTATGGCTACACCTTC. Protein: CASSQGGDYGYTF.

The rearrangement joins TRBV27 to TRBJ1-5; the D gene is possibly TRBD1 (5 bases). The CDR3 is 16 amino acids. The germline V gene encodes CDR1 MNHEY and CDR2 SMNVEV (reference sequence). Between the trimmed V and J ends, which lost 8 bases and 6 bases, there was a span of 23 bases. The CDR3 coding sequence is TGTGCCAGCGGTATTCTTGGGGCGGGGGATAGTCAGCCCCAGCATTTT. It yields the protein CASGILGAGDSQPQHF.

This chain uses TRBV10-3 with TRBJ2-7, with 7 bases lining up with TRBD1. The CDR3 is made up of 14 amino acids. V shed 8 bases, J shed 2 bases, and the junction held 9 bases outside the gene matches. Germline loops: CDR1 ENHRY, CDR2 SYGVKD. CDR3 loop: CAIGQTGIPYEQYF. As DNA, the CDR3 is TGTGCCATCGGCCAGACAGGGATTCCCTACGAGCAGTACTTC.

The chain combines TRBV18 with TRBJ1-2, with TRBD1 matching 9 bases. CDR3 length equals 17 residues. After removal of 5 bases from V and 8 bases from J, the junction contained 18 bases not matched to a gene. Looked up from germline, CDR1 is KGHSH and CDR2 is LQKENI. The CDR3 nucleotides read TGTGCCAGCTCATCCGGACCGCCGGGACAGGGAACGGCCGGCTACACCTTC. Translation: CASSSGPPGQGTAGYTF.

The chain employs TRBV5-5 and TRBJ2-5; a weak D match, TRBD2 (5 bases). Germline values: CDR1 SGHKS, CDR2 YYEKEE (reference sequence). V dropped 0 bases and J dropped 4 bases, with 10 bases sitting between them. The CDR3 has 14 residues. The CDR3 DNA sequence: TGTGCCAGCAGCTTGGGAGGGTTATCAGAGACCCAGTACTTC. Residues: CASSLGGLSETQYF.

The gene calls are TRBV14 and TRBJ2-7; the D is unclear. The CDR3 contains 15 residues. Per the germline V gene, CDR1 is SGHDN and CDR2 is FVKESK. Trimming left V 4 bases short and J 0 bases short, with 13 bases between. CDR3 sequence: CASSPRWSSSYEQYF. The CDR3 region has the DNA TGTGCCAGCAGCCCTAGATGGAGCAGCTCCTACGAGCAGTACTTC.

CDR3 in amino acids: CASNSGLGGNTIYF. In DNA form, the CDR3 reads TGTGCCAGTAACTCAGGGTTAGGAGGAAACACCATATATTTT. The chain carries TRBV6-1 and TRBJ1-3, with D maybe TRBD1 (5 bases). Germline values: CDR1 MNHNS, CDR2 SASEGT. CDR3 length: 14 amino acids. V was pared by 9 bases and J by 4 bases, with 16 bases between.

The J gene is TRBJ1-1, the V gene TRBV7-2, with 7 bases lining up with TRBD1. This CDR3 contains 14 residues. From germline, CDR1 is SGHTA and CDR2 FQGNSA. Germline trimming cut 5 bases from V and 4 bases from J; bases unmatched to any gene: 7. In DNA, the CDR3 is TGTGCCAGCAGCCGCGACAGGGTCCCCACTGAAGCTTTCTTT. It specifies CASSRDRVPTEAFF.

The J gene is TRBJ2-7, the V gene TRBV7-6; the match to TRBD1 covers 8 bases. This CDR3 spans 17 amino acids. The ends lost 1 base at V and 0 bases at J; junction bases unmatched: 8. Germline assignment: CDR1 SGHVS and CDR2 FNYEAQ. The CDR3 spells CASSLGPRQGASYEQYF. The CDR3 nucleotides are TGTGCCAGCAGCTTAGGCCCTCGTCAGGGGGCCTCCTACGAGCAGTACTTC. Full variable domain (missing parts from reference TRBV7-6 and TRBJ2-7): GAGVSQSPRYKVTKRGQDVALRCDPISGHVSLYWYRQALGQGPEFLTYFNYEAQQDKSGLPNDRFSAERPEGSISTLTIQRTEQRDSAMYRCASSLGPRQGASYEQYFGPGTRLTVT.

V and J are TRBV5-1 and TRBJ1-1, with TRBD1 matching over 8 bases. This CDR3 has 13 residues. V shed 4 bases, J shed 6 bases, and the junction held 5 bases outside the gene matches. Germline values: CDR1 SGHRS, CDR2 YFSETQ. The CDR3 nucleotides read TGCGCCAGCAGCCCCAGGGGGCTCGCTGAAGCTTTCTTT. This translates into CASSPRGLAEAFF.